Each of the 7 T cell receptor beta chains below was sequenced from the same sample in a study of blood T cell repertoires in COVID-19. Assay used: immunoSEQ multiplex PCR; TCRdb lists only in-frame clones, some missing. Of 250,000 or so clones detected, around 90% appear once; the ten largest clones hold over 5%. Sequencing was carried out using peripheral blood. These receptors originate from a woman aged 55 to 70 with COVID-19, enrolled during active disease.

This chain uses TRBV9 with TRBJ1-3, with a weak D call TRBD1 (5 bases). Deletions cut 4 bases from V and 4 bases from J, with 15 bases between. The germline gives CDR1 SGDLS, CDR2 YYNGEE. This CDR3 is 15 amino acids long. The CDR3 nucleotides read TGTGCCAGCAGCCCCCCTGGGGCAGGGGGAAACACCATATATTTT. Translated: CASSPPGAGGNTIYF.

The rearrangement joins TRBV28 to TRBJ2-1; 8 bases agree with TRBD1. With V trimmed by 6 bases and J by 9 bases, 19 bases remained unmatched. The CDR3 has 17 residues. Germline values: CDR1 MDHEN, CDR2 SYDVKM. CDR3 sequence: CASSPPLTGAGVGEQFF. CDR3 DNA: TGTGCCAGCAGCCCACCGCTGACAGGGGCGGGCGTTGGTGAGCAGTTCTTC.

The V call is TRBV11-3, the J call TRBJ2-7, with D possibly TRBD1 on 5 matching bases. Germline V lookup: CDR1 SGHNT, CDR2 YENEEA. V was trimmed by 5 bases and J by 0 bases, leaving 11 bases between them. This CDR3 has 14 amino acids. CDR3 region: CASSRQGGSYEQYF. DNA of the CDR3: TGTGCCAGCAGCCGCCAGGGCGGCTCCTACGAGCAGTACTTC.

The CDR3 spells CASSLNGGTYAPIYGYTF. As DNA, the CDR3 is TGTGCCAGCAGCTTAAATGGGGGGACTTACGCCCCAATTTATGGCTACACCTTC. V is TRBV7-2 and J is TRBJ1-2; tentative D call: TRBD1 (5 bases). V was trimmed by 2 bases and J by 5 bases, leaving 24 bases between them. In germline, CDR1 is SGHTA, CDR2 FQGNSA. The CDR3 runs 18 residues.

The chain combines TRBV5-4 with TRBJ2-1, with a possible D match to TRBD2 (6 bases). The CDR3 sequence is 16 residues long. Germline CDR1 is SGHNT and CDR2 is YYREEE (reference sequence). Trimming shortened V by 4 bases and J by 3 bases, and 17 bases separated the two germline ends. DNA for the CDR3: TGTGCCAGCAGCGCTACGGGCGGGGAACACTACAATGAGCAGTTCTTC. Its protein product is CASSATGGEHYNEQFF.

J is TRBJ1-3 and V is TRBV5-1, with D possibly matching TRBD1 (6 bases). CDR1 is SGHRS, CDR2 YFSETQ, per germline. Trimming left V 4 bases short and J 0 bases short, with 17 bases between. CDR3 size: 17 residues. The CDR3 nucleotides are TGCGCCAGCAGCCCCGGCCGCACAGGGTCCTCTGGAAACACCATATATTTT. It specifies CASSPGRTGSSGNTIYF.

The table lists this clone with many counts. This sequence joins TRBV7-9 and TRBJ2-1; tentative D call: TRBD2 (6 bases). CDR3 length: 15 amino acids. Deletions cut 6 bases from V and 2 bases from J, with 14 bases between. Per the germline V gene, CDR1 is SEHNR and CDR2 is FQNEAQ (reference sequence). Here the CDR3 reads CASRGLGGTYNEQFF. CDR3 sequence (DNA): TGTGCCAGCAGGGGGTTGGGGGGAACCTACAATGAGCAGTTCTTC. Complete variable domain (other parts from reference TRBV7-9 and TRBJ2-1): DTGVSQNPRHKITKRGQNVTFRCDPISEHNRLYWYRQTLGQGPEFLTYFQNEAQLEKSRLLSDRFSAERPKGSFSTLEIQRTEQGDSAMYLCASRGLGGTYNEQFFGPGTRLTVL.